These 6 T cell receptor beta chains were sequenced from one sample in a study of cytomegalovirus exposure and HLA in healthy donors (dated by TCRdb to 2016 to 2017). The protocol used for the library was the immunoSEQ multiplex PCR assay. This is the immuneACCESS table as TCRdb keeps it, with only in-frame sequences that have V and J called. A part of the clones is gone; compared with another copy, unresolved V genes explain less than half, and the rest is unexplained. The table for this sample lists roughly 150,000 clones; 70% to 90% of them were counted only once. The top ten clonotypes cover about 3% of the sample. Sequenced: PBMCs. These receptors all come from a woman aged 18-29 years in good health and CMV-seropositive.

In this sample, this clone turned up a few times. This chain links TRBV9 with TRBJ2-5; TRBD2 matches 11 bases. The germline V gene encodes CDR1 SGDLS and CDR2 YYNGEE. This CDR3 is 16 amino acids long. The V segment lost 4 bases and the J segment 4 bases; nucleotides outside the gene matches: 9. This CDR3 reads CASSLQPGTSGETQYF. CDR3 DNA: TGTGCCAGCAGCTTACAGCCCGGGACTAGCGGAGAGACCCAGTACTTC.

This sequence joins TRBV11-3 and TRBJ2-2; TRBD1 is a possible D gene (6 bases). The germline gives CDR1 SGHNT, CDR2 YENEEA. V lost 3 bases and J 4 bases, leaving 6 bases between the germline ends. This CDR3 spans 13 amino acids. Here the CDR3 DNA reads TGTGCCAGCAGCTTGGGGGCCACCGGGGAGCTGTTTTTT. It encodes CASSLGATGELFF.

V gene TRBV21-1 combines with J gene TRBJ2-7; whether TRBD1, the table's D call, matches the DNA was not checked. TRBV21-1 is a recognized pseudogene. This CDR3 contains 14 residues. In nucleotides, the CDR3 is TGTGCCAGCAGCCAAGGGACAGAGCTCACGGAGCAGTACTTC. Protein: CASSQGTELTEQYF.

The chain is built from TRBV15 and TRBJ2-7; 8 bases are shared with TRBD1. This CDR3 region has 14 residues. V was pared by 5 bases and J by 3 bases, with 6 bases of the junction left unmatched. CDR1 and CDR2 from the germline V gene are LNHNV and YYDKDF (reference sequence). The CDR3 here is CATSPRTGIYEQYF. The CDR3 DNA is TGTGCCACCAGCCCTCGGACAGGGATCTACGAGCAGTACTTC.

The V gene is TRBV2, the J gene TRBJ2-3; D not resolved. The ends were cut back, 8 bases at V and 2 bases at J, with 8 bases in the middle. The germline V gene has CDR1 SNHLY and CDR2 FYNNEI. The CDR3 covers 12 residues. The CDR3 nucleotides read TGTGCCAGCCATAAACTCACAGATACGCAGTATTTT. This gives the protein CASHKLTDTQYF.

This clone appeared once. The V and J genes are TRBV27 and TRBJ1-1, with D maybe TRBD1 (6 bases). The CDR3 loop spans 12 amino acids. Per germline, CDR1 MNHEY and CDR2 SMNVEV (reference sequence). V was shortened by 5 bases and J by 7 bases, with 11 bases between the two germline ends. The CDR3 region is CASSEFRGEAFF. In DNA form, the CDR3 reads TGTGCCAGCAGTGAATTCAGGGGTGAAGCTTTCTTT.